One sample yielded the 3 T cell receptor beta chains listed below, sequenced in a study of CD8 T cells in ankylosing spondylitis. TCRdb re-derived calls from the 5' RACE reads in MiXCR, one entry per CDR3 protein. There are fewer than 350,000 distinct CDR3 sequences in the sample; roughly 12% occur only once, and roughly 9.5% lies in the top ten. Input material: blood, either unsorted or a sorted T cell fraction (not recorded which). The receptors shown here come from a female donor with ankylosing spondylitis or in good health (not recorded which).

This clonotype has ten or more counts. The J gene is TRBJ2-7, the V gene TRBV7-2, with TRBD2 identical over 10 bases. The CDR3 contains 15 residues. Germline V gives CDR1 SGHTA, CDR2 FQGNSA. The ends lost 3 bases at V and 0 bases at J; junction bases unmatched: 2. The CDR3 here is CASSLLAGASYEQYF. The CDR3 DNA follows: TGTGCCAGCAGCTTGCTAGCGGGAGCCTCCTACGAGCAGTACTTC.

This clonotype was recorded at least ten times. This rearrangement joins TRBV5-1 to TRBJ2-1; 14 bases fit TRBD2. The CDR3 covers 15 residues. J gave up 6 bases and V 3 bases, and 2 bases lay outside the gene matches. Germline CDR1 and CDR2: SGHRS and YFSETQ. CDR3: CASSWTSGGLNEQFF. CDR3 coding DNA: TGCGCCAGCAGCTGGACTAGCGGGGGGCTCAATGAGCAGTTCTTC.

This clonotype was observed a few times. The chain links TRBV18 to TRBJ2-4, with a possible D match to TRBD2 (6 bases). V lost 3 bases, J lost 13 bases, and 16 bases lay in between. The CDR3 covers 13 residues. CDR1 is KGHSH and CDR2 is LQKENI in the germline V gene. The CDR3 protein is CASSPPGAGRQYF. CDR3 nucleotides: TGTGCCAGCTCACCTCCTGGGGCGGGACGGCAGTACTTC.